The 10 T cell receptor beta chains listed next were all sequenced from one sample in a study of T cell changes during pregnancy in multiple sclerosis. TCRdb keeps only in-frame clones here, not all; method: immunoSEQ multiplex PCR. The sample has around 40,000 clones, about 90% seen once. The specimen comprised CD4+ T cells from peripheral blood mononuclear cells, sampled in the third trimester of pregnancy. Receptors were obtained from a female donor in good health, enrolled as a control in a pregnancy study.

J is TRBJ2-5 and V is TRBV30, with a tentative D call TRBD1 (6 bases). V lost 1 base to trimming and J lost 5 bases, with 14 bases between them. CDR3 length: 14 residues. Germline V lookup: CDR1 GTSNPN, CDR2 SVGIG (reference sequence). The CDR3 region is CAWSDPGTMETQYF. The DNA for the CDR3 is TGTGCCTGGAGTGACCCGGGGACAATGGAGACCCAGTACTTC.

DNA of the CDR3: TGCGCCAGCAGCTTGGTTGGGAGGAGCGGCACAGATACGCAGTATTTT. This encodes CASSLVGRSGTDTQYF. This rearrangement joins TRBV5-1 to TRBJ2-3; weak D call: TRBD2 (6 bases). CDR1 SGHRS and CDR2 YFSETQ come from the germline V gene. Trimming took off 0 bases at V and 1 base at J, with 12 bases between the two ends. The CDR3 is 16 amino acids.

This chain links TRBV7-3 with TRBJ2-2; weak D call: TRBD1 (6 bases). V shed 11 bases and J shed 1 base, with 11 bases lying between them. CDR1 SGHTA and CDR2 FQGTGA come from the germline V gene. The CDR3 sequence is 13 residues long. CDR3 DNA: TGTGCCTGTCAGGGACAGAACACCGGGGAGCTGTTTTTT. Protein sequence: CACQGQNTGELFF. Filled out from reference TRBV7-3 and TRBJ2-2, the complete variable domain reads GAGVSQTPSNKVTEKGKYVELRCDPISGHTALYWYRQSLGQGPEFLIYFQGTGAADDSGLPNDRFFAVRPEGSVSTLKIQRTERGDSAVYLCACQGQNTGELFFGEGSRLTVL.

This rearrangement joins TRBV18 to TRBJ2-7, with 8 bases lining up with TRBD1. This CDR3 is built from 15 residues. The germline V gene has CDR1 KGHSH and CDR2 LQKENI. The junction had 7 bases not matched to a gene; V was cut back by 3 bases and J by 3 bases. The CDR3 spells CASSPLRTGSYEQYF. The DNA for the CDR3 is TGTGCCAGCTCACCGTTGAGGACAGGGAGCTACGAGCAGTACTTC.

This chain uses TRBV4-1 with TRBJ2-1; D possibly corresponds to TRBD2 (7 bases). The V gene's germline CDR1 is MGHRA and CDR2 YSYEKL. This CDR3 region has 16 residues. The V end lost 0 bases, the J end lost 2 bases, and 11 bases lay between the germline ends. The DNA for the CDR3 is TGCGCCAGCAGCCAAGAGGCGGGGGCCCCCTACAATGAGCAGTTCTTC. It codes for CASSQEAGAPYNEQFF.

J is TRBJ2-5 and V is TRBV4-1, with TRBD2 matching over 14 bases. Germline assignment: CDR1 MGHRA and CDR2 YSYEKL. The CDR3 extends over 20 amino acids. The ends lost 3 bases at V and 2 bases at J; junction bases unmatched: 14. The CDR3 sequence: CASSQSGPGTSGGPQETQYF. In DNA form, the CDR3 reads TGCGCCAGCAGCCAGAGCGGCCCCGGGACTAGCGGGGGCCCTCAAGAGACCCAGTACTTC.

The V gene is TRBV19, the J gene TRBJ2-1; 9 bases match TRBD1. J lost 9 bases, V lost 5 bases, and 5 bases had no gene match. The CDR3 extends over 13 amino acids. Germline V CDR1 and CDR2: LNHDA, SQIVND (reference sequence). Here the CDR3 DNA reads TGTGCCAGTAGTCCCCAGACAGGGGGTGAGCAGTTCTTC. Translation: CASSPQTGGEQFF.

V is TRBV2 and J is TRBJ2-7; D may be TRBD2 (6 bases). CDR3 length: 12 residues. V lost 9 bases and J lost 0, with 9 bases in between. Germline values: CDR1 SNHLY, CDR2 FYNNEI. The DNA for the CDR3 is TGTGCCAGTACGGGGGACTCCTACGAGCAGTACTTC. Its translation: CASTGDSYEQYF.

The CDR3 DNA reads as TGTGCCAGCTCACCACGACTAGCGGGGGGCCGGTCCCAAATATTCAATGAGCAGTTCTTC. This gives the protein CASSPRLAGGRSQIFNEQFF. V usage is TRBV18 and J usage is TRBJ2-1, with TRBD2 identical over 13 bases. CDR1 and CDR2 (germline): KGHSH, LQKENI. The CDR3 loop spans 20 amino acids. Trimming took 1 base from V and 6 from J; bases not matched to a gene: 15.

This chain uses TRBV11-3 with TRBJ1-1; perhaps TRBD1 as D (6 bases). The V end lost 4 bases, the J end lost 0 bases, and 6 bases lay between the germline ends. Germline V gene lookup returns CDR1 SGHNT and CDR2 YENEEA. This CDR3 comprises 13 residues. CDR3: CASSYRVNTEAFF. CDR3 coding DNA: TGTGCCAGCAGCTACAGGGTGAACACTGAAGCTTTCTTT.